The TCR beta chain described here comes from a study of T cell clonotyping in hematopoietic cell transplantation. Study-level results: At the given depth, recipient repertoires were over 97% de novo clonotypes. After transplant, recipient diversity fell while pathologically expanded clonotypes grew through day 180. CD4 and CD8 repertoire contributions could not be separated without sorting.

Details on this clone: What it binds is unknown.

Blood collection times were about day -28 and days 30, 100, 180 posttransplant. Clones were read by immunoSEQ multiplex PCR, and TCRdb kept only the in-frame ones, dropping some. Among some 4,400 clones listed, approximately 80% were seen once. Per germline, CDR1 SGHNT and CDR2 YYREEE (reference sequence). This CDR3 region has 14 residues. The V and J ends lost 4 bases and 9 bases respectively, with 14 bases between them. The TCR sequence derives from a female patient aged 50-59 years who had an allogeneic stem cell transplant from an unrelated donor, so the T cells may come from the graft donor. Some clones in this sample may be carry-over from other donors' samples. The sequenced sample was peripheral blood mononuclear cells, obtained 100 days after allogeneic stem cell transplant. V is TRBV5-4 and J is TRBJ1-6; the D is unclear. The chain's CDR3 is CASSPEGGISPLHF. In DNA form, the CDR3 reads TGTGCCAGCAGCCCGGAGGGAGGGATTTCACCCCTCCACTTT.